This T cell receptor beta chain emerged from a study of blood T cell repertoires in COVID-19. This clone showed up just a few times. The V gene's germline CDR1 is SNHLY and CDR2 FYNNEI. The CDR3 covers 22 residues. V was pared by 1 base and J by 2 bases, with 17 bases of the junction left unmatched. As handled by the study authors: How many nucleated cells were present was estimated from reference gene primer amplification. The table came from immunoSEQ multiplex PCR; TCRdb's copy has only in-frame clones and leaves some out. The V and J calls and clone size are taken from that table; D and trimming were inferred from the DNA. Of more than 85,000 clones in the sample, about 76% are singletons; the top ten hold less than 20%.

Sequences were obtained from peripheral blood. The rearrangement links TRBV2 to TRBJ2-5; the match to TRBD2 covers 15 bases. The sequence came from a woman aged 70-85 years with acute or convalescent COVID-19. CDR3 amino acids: CASSEEGLAGGYLRARQETQYF. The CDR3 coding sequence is TGTGCCAGCAGTGAAGAGGGACTAGCGGGGGGCTACCTAAGAGCCCGACAAGAGACCCAGTACTTC.